Below, 8 T cell receptor beta chains from the same sample are listed, as sequenced in a study of blood T cells in healthy people across ages (dated by TCRdb to the mid-2010s). The library was obtained by 5' RACE. For sequencing, an Illumina HiSeq 2500 was employed. The second PCR ran for about 6 to 12 cycles and used a J-beta primer mix along with a sample-barcoded 5' primer. Clones were called with MiXCR by TCRdb after fastp trimmed the public reads at Q25, and only in-frame beta chains were retained. Each entry is one CDR3 protein sequence, shown with its most common DNA and genes. The sample table records about 1.4 million distinct CDR3 sequences; approximately 60% of these occur just once. The ten most abundant clones make up 6.7% of the sample. Source material: blood. The receptors were gathered from a man aged 18 to 35 in good health.

The CDR3 nucleotides read TGTGCCAGCAGGCCAACAGGGGTTCACCAAGAGACCCAGTACTTC. Its translation is CASRPTGVHQETQYF. V and J are TRBV27 and TRBJ2-5; TRBD1 matches 7 bases. Per the germline V gene, CDR1 is MNHEY and CDR2 is SMNVEV (reference sequence). V gave up 6 bases and J gave up 0 bases; unmatched junction bases: 7. The CDR3 runs 15 residues.

A single count supports this clonotype. This chain connects TRBV7-6 to TRBJ2-5; TRBD2 is a possible D gene (6 bases). TRBJ2-7 explains the end of the DNA better; the J call may be wrong. Germline loops: CDR1 SGHVS, CDR2 FNYEAQ. This CDR3 has 14 amino acids. Written as DNA, the CDR3 is TGTGCCAGCAGCGTAGGAGGGACCGACTACGAGCAGTACTTC. This sequence encodes CASSVGGTDYEQYF.

This rearrangement joins TRBV5-4 to TRBJ2-4; a weak D match, TRBD2 (7 bases). The CDR3 length is 17 residues. The V gene lost 0 bases and the J gene lost 1 base, with 14 bases spanning the gap. Germline CDR1 is SGHNT and CDR2 is YYREEE (reference sequence). The DNA of the CDR3 is TGTGCCAGCAGCTTGGTCGGGGGGCTGGCTGCCAAAAACATTCAGTACTTC. This sequence encodes CASSLVGGLAAKNIQYF.

This chain joins TRBV9 and TRBJ1-2; D might be TRBD1 (5 bases). V dropped 0 bases and J dropped 4 bases, with 13 bases sitting between them. Germline V gene lookup returns CDR1 SGDLS and CDR2 YYNGEE. There are 15 residues in the CDR3. CDR3 sequence: CASSVGTNSGYGYTF. The DNA of the CDR3 is TGTGCCAGCAGCGTAGGGACAAACTCCGGCTATGGCTACACCTTC.

The chain joins TRBV7-6 to TRBJ1-1, with 8 bases matching TRBD1. Germline-derived CDR1 and CDR2 are SGHVS and FNYEAQ. CDR3 length: 16 amino acids. With V trimmed by 5 bases and J by 7 bases, 15 bases remained unmatched. In DNA, the CDR3 is TGTGCCAGCAGCCCTGGACAGGGCACCCGATACCTTGAAGCTTTCTTT. The encoded protein is CASSPGQGTRYLEAFF. Drawing the rest from reference TRBV7-6 and TRBJ1-1, the complete variable domain is GAGVSQSPRYKVTKRGQDVALRCDPISGHVSLYWYRQALGQGPEFLTYFNYEAQQDKSGLPNDRFSAERPEGSISTLTIQRTEQRDSAMYRCASSPGQGTRYLEAFFGQGTRLTVV.

To note about this clonotype: The junction does not match germline at one end; this may be a read error. This chain connects TRBV4-1 to TRBJ2-3; D gene unclear. CDR1 is MGHRA, CDR2 YSYEKL, per germline. The CDR3 consists of 13 residues. As DNA, the CDR3 is TGCGCCAGCGGCCAGTTCCAGCGAGATACGCAGTATTTT. As protein: CASGQFQRDTQYF.

This chain joins TRBV2 and TRBJ2-1; no clear D gene. V gave up 8 bases and J gave up 2 bases, with 7 bases separating them. Germline assignment: CDR1 SNHLY and CDR2 FYNNEI. The CDR3 runs 12 residues. The CDR3 region has the DNA TGTGCCAGCCTAACCACCTACAATGAGCAGTTCTTC. Protein product: CASLTTYNEQFF.

The rearrangement joins TRBV4-1 to TRBJ2-5; a weak D match, TRBD2 (5 bases). V lost 0 bases to trimming and J lost 5 bases, with 13 bases between them. Germline CDR1 MGHRA, CDR2 YSYEKL. This CDR3 has 15 residues. CDR3 in amino acids: CASSQDRGSLETQYF. CDR3 sequence (DNA): TGCGCCAGCAGCCAAGATCGAGGGAGTTTGGAGACCCAGTACTTC.